Shown below are 13 T cell receptor beta chains from a single sample sequenced in a study of control samples from healthy donors and cancer patients (dated by TCRdb to the early 2020s). The library was obtained by the immunoSEQ multiplex PCR assay. This is the immuneACCESS table as TCRdb keeps it, with only in-frame sequences that have V and J called. A part of the clones is gone; compared with another copy, unresolved V genes explain less than half, and the rest is unexplained. Here the sample has 77,000 or so clones; 75% to 95% occur a single time. Approximately 14% of the sample goes to the ten largest clones. Sequencing was carried out using blood. All receptors come from a man aged 25-40 years in good health.

This chain joins TRBV30 and TRBJ2-5, with D perhaps matching TRBD1 (5 bases). The CDR3 has 12 amino acids. Germline lookup yields CDR1 GTSNPN and CDR2 SVGIG (reference sequence). V shed 2 bases and J shed 5 bases, with 9 bases lying between them. DNA for the CDR3: TGTGCCTGGAGTTACAGGCGGGAGACCCAGTACTTC. Amino acid sequence: CAWSYRRETQYF.

This clone came up a few times. The chain is built from TRBV9 and TRBJ2-7; a weak D match, TRBD1 (5 bases). The CDR3 covers 14 residues. The ends were cut back, 6 bases at V and 0 bases at J, with 13 bases in the middle. The V gene's germline CDR1 is SGDLS and CDR2 YYNGEE. CDR3 loop: CASTRQGNSYEQYF. Here the CDR3 DNA reads TGTGCCAGCACCCGCCAGGGAAACTCCTACGAGCAGTACTTC. The whole variable domain, filled in from reference TRBV9 and TRBJ2-7, reads DSGVTQTPKHLITATGQRVTLRCSPRSGDLSVYWYQQSLDQGLQFLIQYYNGEERAKGNILERFSAQQFPDLHSELNLSSLELGDSALYFCASTRQGNSYEQYFGPGTRLTVT.

V is TRBV6-2 or TRBV6-3 and J is TRBJ2-2; TRBD1 matches 10 bases. CDR3 length equals 15 residues. With 2 bases clipped from V and 6 bases from J, the junction kept 3 bases outside the gene matches. The germline V gene encodes CDR1 MNHEY and CDR2 SVGEGT. Here the CDR3 DNA reads TGTGCCAGCAGTTACCGACAGGGGGCATCCGGGGAGCTGTTTTTT. It is translated as CASSYRQGASGELFF.

The chain is built from TRBV29-1 and TRBJ1-3; a possible D gene is TRBD1 (6 bases). CDR3 length equals 13 residues. The germline V and J ends were trimmed by 6 bases and 3 bases, with 12 bases remaining between them. Looked up from germline, CDR1 is SQVTM and CDR2 is ANQGSEA. CDR3 coding DNA: TGCAGCGTCCACAGGGTAGATGGAAACACCATATATTTT. This sequence encodes CSVHRVDGNTIYF.

This chain connects TRBV4-3 to TRBJ2-7, with D perhaps given as TRBD1 or TRBD2 (5 bases each). The CDR3 sequence is 17 residues long. V shed 1 base and J shed 3 bases, with 19 bases lying between them. Germline CDR1 and CDR2: LGHNA and YSLEER. The CDR3 bases are TGCGCCAGCAGCCAAGGGACTTCCGGGACGACTATCTACGAGCAGTACTTC. Protein product: CASSQGTSGTTIYEQYF.

J is TRBJ2-6 and V is TRBV5-4, with D unresolved. V lost 1 base, J lost 1 base, and 6 bases lay in between. This CDR3 spans 15 amino acids. In germline, CDR1 is SGHNT, CDR2 YYREEE (reference sequence). The CDR3 region is CASSLSLSGANVLTF. DNA of the CDR3: TGTGCCAGCAGCTTGAGTCTTTCTGGGGCCAACGTCCTGACTTTC.

This clone was observed once. CDR3 nucleotides: TGCGCCAGCAGCCAAGGACTAGCCCAGGAGACCCAGTACTTC. Translation gives CASSQGLAQETQYF. The chain carries TRBV4-1 and TRBJ2-5, with TRBD2 matching over 7 bases. The germline gives CDR1 MGHRA, CDR2 YSYEKL. The trim removed 1 base at V and 5 bases at J, leaving 4 bases unmatched. This CDR3 is 14 amino acids long.

This chain uses TRBV7-9 with TRBJ1-5; the match to TRBD1 covers 7 bases. The junction had 8 bases not matched to a gene; V was cut back by 5 bases and J by 4 bases. The germline V gene has CDR1 SEHNR and CDR2 FQNEAQ (reference sequence). The CDR3 is made up of 15 amino acids. CDR3 bases: TGTGCCAGCAGCCGGACGACAGGGATTAATCAGCCCCAGCATTTT. Amino acids: CASSRTTGINQPQHF.

The rearrangement joins TRBV7-3 to TRBJ2-3, with D possibly being TRBD1 or TRBD2 (5 bases each). This CDR3 has 16 amino acids. Germline CDR1 and CDR2: SGHTA and FQGTGA. Trimming stripped 5 bases from V and 4 bases from J, with 19 bases between. Here the CDR3 reads CASSRERWGNADTQYF. The CDR3 region has the DNA TGTGCCAGCAGCCGGGAACGTTGGGGCAACGCAGATACGCAGTATTTT.

The rearrangement joins TRBV4-3 to TRBJ1-2; D perhaps matches TRBD1 (5 bases). Germline CDR1 LGHNA, CDR2 YSLEER. Deletions cut 4 bases from V and 5 bases from J, with 5 bases between. There are 11 residues in the CDR3. CDR3 sequence: CASSRGYGYTF. The CDR3 DNA reads TGCGCCAGCAGCCGGGGGTATGGCTACACCTTC.

The V and J genes are TRBV29-1 and TRBJ2-7, with D maybe TRBD1 (6 bases). The CDR3 spans 12 residues. Germline V CDR1 and CDR2: SQVTM, ANQGSEA. Trimming took 3 bases from V and 3 from J, leaving 9 bases between them. This chain's CDR3 is CSVDRGSYEQYF. DNA of the CDR3: TGCAGCGTTGACAGGGGAAGCTACGAGCAGTACTTC.

This chain connects TRBV7-8 to TRBJ1-1; 7 bases are shared with TRBD1. This CDR3 has 15 residues. The V and J ends lost 5 bases and 0 bases, in that order; junction bases with no gene match: 6. Germline V gene data show CDR1 as SGHVS and CDR2 as FQNEAQ. The CDR3 region is CASSLRDRVNTEAFF. The DNA of the CDR3 is TGTGCCAGCAGCCTCCGGGACAGAGTGAACACTGAAGCTTTCTTT.

The chain recombines TRBV10-3 with TRBJ2-4; no definite D call. V gave up 0 bases and J gave up 0 bases, with 12 bases separating them. Germline values: CDR1 ENHRY, CDR2 SYGVKD. CDR3 length equals 17 residues. The CDR3 sequence is CAISESAQPLAKNIQYF. CDR3 nucleotide sequence: TGTGCCATCAGTGAGTCGGCGCAACCATTAGCCAAAAACATTCAGTACTTC.